This record covers a single T cell receptor (beta chain). Its antigen is unidentified. One entry per CDR3 protein results from TCRdb running MiXCR on the reads. Of approximately 150,000 distinct CDR3 sequences in the sample, about a fifth are singletons; the top ten hold roughly 25%. This entry is derived from a study of T cell repertoires in cytomegalovirus infection. The wider study: Public signatures in TCR beta pointed to CMV infection and matching HLA type. Study results and caveats: The study found HLA-C-restricted CMV-specific TCR beta clonotypes dominating the ex vivo response. Cumulative frequency of public TCR beta families picked out carriers of CMV plus the relevant HLA.

The starting material was CD8+ T cells from cultured PBMCs, obtained from culture after CMV antigen stimulation. The sequence was obtained from a human donor in good health (CMV status not recorded). Some clones in this sample may be carry-over from other donors' samples.

The CDR3 spells CASSSQGLGTNEKLFF. The CDR3 DNA follows: TGTGCCAGCAGCTCGCAAGGATTGGGAACTAATGAAAAACTGTTTTTT. This rearrangement joins TRBV7-9 to TRBJ1-4; D unresolved. V lost 4 bases to trimming and J lost 1 base, with 13 bases between them. The germline V gene has CDR1 SEHNR and CDR2 FQNEAQ (reference sequence). CDR3 length: 16 amino acids.